This T cell receptor (beta chain) was sequenced during a study of blood T cell repertoires in COVID-19. The assay was immunoSEQ multiplex PCR, and TCRdb's table has in-frame clones only and misses some. The table lists about 270,000 clones, 90% of them singletons. This clone was found a few times. Germline CDR1 is SQVTM and CDR2 is ANQGSEA. This CDR3 has 12 residues. The V end lost 4 bases, the J end lost 1 base, and 8 bases lay between the germline ends. The receptor comes from a woman in her thirties with acute COVID-19. This chain connects TRBV29-1 to TRBJ2-7, with D maybe TRBD2 (6 bases). The specimen was PBMCs or T cells enriched from blood (not recorded which). For the CDR3, the DNA is TGCAGCGTTGGTCGGGAGTCCTACGAGCAGTACTTC. Protein: CSVGRESYEQYF.